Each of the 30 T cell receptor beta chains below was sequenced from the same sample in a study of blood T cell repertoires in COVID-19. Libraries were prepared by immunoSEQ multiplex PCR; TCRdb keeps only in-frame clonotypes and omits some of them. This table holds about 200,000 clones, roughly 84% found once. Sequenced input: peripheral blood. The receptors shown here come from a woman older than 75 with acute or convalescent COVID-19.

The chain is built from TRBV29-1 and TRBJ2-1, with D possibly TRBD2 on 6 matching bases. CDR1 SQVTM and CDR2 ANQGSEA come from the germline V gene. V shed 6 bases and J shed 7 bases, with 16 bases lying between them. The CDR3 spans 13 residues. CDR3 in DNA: TGCAGCGTCCCCACGGGGAGGATAAATGAGCAGTTCTTC. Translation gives CSVPTGRINEQFF.

The CDR3 DNA reads as TGCAGTGTCAGTGACCCCAACCGGGAGACCCAGTACTTC. This sequence encodes CSVSDPNRETQYF. The chain employs TRBV20-1 and TRBJ2-5, with unresolved D. V lost 7 bases and J 5 bases, leaving 17 bases between the germline ends. The CDR3 runs to 13 residues. Germline CDR1 DFQATT, CDR2 SNEGSKA (reference sequence).

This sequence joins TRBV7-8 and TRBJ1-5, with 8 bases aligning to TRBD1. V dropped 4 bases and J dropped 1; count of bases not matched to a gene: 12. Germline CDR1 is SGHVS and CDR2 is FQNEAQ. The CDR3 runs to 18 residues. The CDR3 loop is CASSSRTGTAESNQPQHF. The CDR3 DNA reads TGTGCCAGCAGCTCTAGGACAGGGACGGCAGAGAGCAATCAGCCCCAGCATTTT.

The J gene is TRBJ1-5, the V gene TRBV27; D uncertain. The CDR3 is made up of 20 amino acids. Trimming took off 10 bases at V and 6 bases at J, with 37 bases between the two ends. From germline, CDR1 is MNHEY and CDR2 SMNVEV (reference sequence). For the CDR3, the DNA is TGTGCCACCAATCCGCTCGTCCCTCTGGGCCTTACCTTCCTCTCTCAGCCCCAGCATTTT. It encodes CATNPLVPLGLTFLSQPQHF.

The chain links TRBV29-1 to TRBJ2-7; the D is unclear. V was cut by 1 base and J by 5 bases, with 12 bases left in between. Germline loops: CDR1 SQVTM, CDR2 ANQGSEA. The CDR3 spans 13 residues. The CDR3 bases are TGCAGCGTTGAAGGGCAGGAAGGAAACGAGCAGTACTTC. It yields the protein CSVEGQEGNEQYF.

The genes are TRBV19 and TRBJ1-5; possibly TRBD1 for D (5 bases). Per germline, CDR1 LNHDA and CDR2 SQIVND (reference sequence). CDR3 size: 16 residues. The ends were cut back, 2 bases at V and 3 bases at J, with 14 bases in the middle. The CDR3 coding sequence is TGTGCCAGTAGTATAAAGGGGTTATGGCACAATCAGCCCCAGCATTTT. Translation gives CASSIKGLWHNQPQHF.

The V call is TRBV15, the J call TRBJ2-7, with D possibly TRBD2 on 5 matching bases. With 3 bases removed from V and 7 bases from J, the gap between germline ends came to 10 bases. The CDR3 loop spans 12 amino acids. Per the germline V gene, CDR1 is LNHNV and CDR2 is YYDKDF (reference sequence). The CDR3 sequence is CATSSLPGEQYF. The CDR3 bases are TGTGCCACCAGCAGTCTCCCGGGGGAGCAGTACTTC.

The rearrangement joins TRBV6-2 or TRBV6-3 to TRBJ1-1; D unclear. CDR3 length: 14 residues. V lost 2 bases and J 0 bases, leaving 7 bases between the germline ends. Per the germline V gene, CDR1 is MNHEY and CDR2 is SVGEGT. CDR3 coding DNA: TGTGCCAGCAGTTACCAGACATTGAACACTGAAGCTTTCTTT. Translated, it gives CASSYQTLNTEAFF.

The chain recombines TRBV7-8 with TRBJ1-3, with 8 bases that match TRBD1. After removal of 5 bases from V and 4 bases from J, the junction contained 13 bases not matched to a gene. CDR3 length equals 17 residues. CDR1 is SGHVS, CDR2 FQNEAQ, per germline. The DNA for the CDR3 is TGTGCCAGCAGCCCCACGTTTTTCAGGGGGCGCGGAAACACCATATATTTT. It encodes CASSPTFFRGRGNTIYF.

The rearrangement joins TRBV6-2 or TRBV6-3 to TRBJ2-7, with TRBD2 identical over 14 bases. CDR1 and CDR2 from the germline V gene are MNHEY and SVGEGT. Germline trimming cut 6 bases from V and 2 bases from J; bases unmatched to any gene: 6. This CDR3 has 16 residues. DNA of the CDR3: TGTGCCAGCAGCCTTGGGACTAGCGGGAGCCCCTACGAGCAGTACTTC. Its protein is CASSLGTSGSPYEQYF.

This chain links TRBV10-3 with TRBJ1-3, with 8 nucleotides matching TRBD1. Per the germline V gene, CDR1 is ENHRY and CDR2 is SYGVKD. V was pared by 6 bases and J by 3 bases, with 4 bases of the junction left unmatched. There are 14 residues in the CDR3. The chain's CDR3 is CAIRIDRGGNTIYF. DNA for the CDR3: TGTGCCATCAGAATCGACAGGGGTGGAAACACCATATATTTT.

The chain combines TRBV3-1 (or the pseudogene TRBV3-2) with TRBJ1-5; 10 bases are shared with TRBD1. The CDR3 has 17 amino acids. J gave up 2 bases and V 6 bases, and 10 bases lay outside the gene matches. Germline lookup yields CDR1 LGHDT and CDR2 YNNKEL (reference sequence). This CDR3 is CASSFGDRGGRNQPQHF. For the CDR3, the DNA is TGTGCCAGCAGTTTTGGGGACAGGGGTGGTCGCAATCAGCCCCAGCATTTT.

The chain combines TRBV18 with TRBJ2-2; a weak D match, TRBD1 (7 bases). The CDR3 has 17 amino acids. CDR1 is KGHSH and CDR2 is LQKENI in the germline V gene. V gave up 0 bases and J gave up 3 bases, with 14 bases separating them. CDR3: CASSPPGGQSYTGELFF. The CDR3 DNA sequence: TGTGCCAGCTCACCACCGGGGGGACAGAGTTACACCGGGGAGCTGTTTTTT.

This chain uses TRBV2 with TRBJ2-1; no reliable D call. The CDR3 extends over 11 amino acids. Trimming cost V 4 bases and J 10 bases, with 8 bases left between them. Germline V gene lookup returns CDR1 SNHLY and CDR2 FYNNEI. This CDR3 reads CASSVLVEQFF. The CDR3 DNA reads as TGTGCCAGCAGTGTTCTAGTGGAGCAGTTCTTC.

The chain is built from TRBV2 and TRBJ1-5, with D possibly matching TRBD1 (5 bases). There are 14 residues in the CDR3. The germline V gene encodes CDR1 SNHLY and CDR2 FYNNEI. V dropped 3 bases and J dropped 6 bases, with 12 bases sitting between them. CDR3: CASSDPQATQPQHF. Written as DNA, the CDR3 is TGTGCCAGCAGTGACCCACAGGCAACTCAGCCCCAGCATTTT.

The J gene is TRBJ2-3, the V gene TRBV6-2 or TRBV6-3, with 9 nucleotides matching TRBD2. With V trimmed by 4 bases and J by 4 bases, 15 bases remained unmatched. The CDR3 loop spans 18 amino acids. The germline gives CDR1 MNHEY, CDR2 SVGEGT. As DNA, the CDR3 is TGTGCCAGCAGTTTCTTTAGCGGTAGCGGGAGATCCCCAGATACGCAGTATTTT. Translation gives CASSFFSGSGRSPDTQYF.

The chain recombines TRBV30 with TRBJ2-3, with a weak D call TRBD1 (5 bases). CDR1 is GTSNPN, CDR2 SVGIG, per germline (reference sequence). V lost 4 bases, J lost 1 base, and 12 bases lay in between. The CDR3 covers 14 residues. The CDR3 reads CAWTIGAGTDTQYF. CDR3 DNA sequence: TGTGCCTGGACGATAGGGGCGGGCACAGATACGCAGTATTTT.

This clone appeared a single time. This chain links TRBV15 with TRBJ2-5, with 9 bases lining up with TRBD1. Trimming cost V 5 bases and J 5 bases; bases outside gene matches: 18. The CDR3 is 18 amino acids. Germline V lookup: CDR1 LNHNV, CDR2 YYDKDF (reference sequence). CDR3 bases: TGTGCCACCAGCGGGAGAAGGGGGACAGGGTTACTCCGGGAGACCCAGTACTTC. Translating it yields CATSGRRGTGLLRETQYF. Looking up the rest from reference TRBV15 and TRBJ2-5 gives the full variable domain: DAMVIQNPRYQVTQFGKPVTLSCSQTLNHNVMYWYQQKSSQAPKLLFHYYDKDFNNEADTPDNFQSRRPNTSFCFLDIRSPGLGDTAMYLCATSGRRGTGLLRETQYFGPGTRLLVL.

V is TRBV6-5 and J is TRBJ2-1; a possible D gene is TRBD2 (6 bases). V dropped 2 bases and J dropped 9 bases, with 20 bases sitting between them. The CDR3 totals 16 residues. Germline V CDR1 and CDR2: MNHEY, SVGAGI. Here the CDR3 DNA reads TGTGCCAGCAGTTACCAATCCTGGAGCGGGCATACTGAGCAGTTCTTC. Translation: CASSYQSWSGHTEQFF.

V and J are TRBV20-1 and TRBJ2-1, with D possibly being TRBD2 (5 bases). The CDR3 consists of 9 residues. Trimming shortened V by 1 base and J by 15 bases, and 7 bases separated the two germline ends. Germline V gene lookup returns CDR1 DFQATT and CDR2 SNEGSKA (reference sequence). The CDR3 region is CSARGGGFF. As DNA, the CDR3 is TGCAGTGCTAGAGGTGGAGGGTTCTTC.

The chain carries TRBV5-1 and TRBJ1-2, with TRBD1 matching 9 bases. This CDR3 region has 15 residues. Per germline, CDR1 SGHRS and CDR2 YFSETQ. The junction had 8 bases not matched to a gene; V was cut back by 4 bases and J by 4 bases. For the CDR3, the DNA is TGCGCCAGCAGCACAGACGGGACAGGGAGCTATGGCTACACCTTC. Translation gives CASSTDGTGSYGYTF.

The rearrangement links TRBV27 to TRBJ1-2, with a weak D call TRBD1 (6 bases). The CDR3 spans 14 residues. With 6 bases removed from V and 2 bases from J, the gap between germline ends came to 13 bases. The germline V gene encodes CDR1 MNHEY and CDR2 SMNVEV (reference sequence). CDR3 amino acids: CASSVGASNYGYTF. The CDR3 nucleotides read TGTGCCAGCAGCGTGGGGGCCAGCAACTATGGCTACACCTTC.

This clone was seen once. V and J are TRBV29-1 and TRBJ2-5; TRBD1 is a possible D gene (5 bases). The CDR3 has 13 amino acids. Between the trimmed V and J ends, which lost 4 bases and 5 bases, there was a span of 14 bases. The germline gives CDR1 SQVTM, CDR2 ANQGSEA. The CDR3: CSVVGDFGETQYF. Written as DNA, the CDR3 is TGCAGCGTTGTAGGGGATTTTGGGGAGACCCAGTACTTC.

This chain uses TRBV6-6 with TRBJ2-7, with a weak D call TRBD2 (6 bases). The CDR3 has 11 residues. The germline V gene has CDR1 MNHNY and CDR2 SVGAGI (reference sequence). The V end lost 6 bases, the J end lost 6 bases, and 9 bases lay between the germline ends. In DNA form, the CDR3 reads TGTGCCAGCAGACTGGGGGGCGAGCAGTACTTC. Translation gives CASRLGGEQYF.

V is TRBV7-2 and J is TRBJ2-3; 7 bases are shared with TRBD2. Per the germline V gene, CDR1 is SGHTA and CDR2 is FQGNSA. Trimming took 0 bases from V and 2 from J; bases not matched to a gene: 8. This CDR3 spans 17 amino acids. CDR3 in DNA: TGTGCCAGCAGCTTAGCTCTCCTAGCGGTACCCACAGATACGCAGTATTTT. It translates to CASSLALLAVPTDTQYF.

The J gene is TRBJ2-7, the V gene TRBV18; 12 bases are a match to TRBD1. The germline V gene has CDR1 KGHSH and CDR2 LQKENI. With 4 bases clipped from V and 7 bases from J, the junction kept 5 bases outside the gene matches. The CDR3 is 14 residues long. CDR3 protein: CASSLGQGAGEQYF. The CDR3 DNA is TGTGCCAGCTCACTGGGACAGGGGGCAGGGGAGCAGTACTTC.

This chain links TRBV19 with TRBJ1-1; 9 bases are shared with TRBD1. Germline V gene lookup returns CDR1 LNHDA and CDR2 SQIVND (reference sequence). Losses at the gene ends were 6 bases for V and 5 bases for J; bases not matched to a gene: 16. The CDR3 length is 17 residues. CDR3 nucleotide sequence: TGTGCCAGTAGGCAGGGGACAGGGAGTACTGCGGGGACTGAAGCTTTCTTT. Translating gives CASRQGTGSTAGTEAFF.

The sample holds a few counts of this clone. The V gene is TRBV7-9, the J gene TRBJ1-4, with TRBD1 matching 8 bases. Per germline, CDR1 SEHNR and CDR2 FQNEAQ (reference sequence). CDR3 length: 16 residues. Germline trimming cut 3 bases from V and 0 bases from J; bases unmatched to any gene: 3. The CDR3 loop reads CASSLGQAATNEKLFF. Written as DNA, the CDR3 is TGTGCCAGCAGCTTGGGACAGGCTGCAACTAATGAAAAACTGTTTTTT.

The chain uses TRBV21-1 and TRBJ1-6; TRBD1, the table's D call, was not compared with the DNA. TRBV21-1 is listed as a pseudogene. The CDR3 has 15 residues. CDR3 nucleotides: TGTGCCAGTTTACAGGGGGCCTATTATAATTCACCCCTCCACTTT. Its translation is CASLQGAYYNSPLHF.

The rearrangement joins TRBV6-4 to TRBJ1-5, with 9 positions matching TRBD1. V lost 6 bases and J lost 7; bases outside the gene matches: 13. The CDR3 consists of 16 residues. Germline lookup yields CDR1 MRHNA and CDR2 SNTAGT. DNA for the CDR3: TGTGCCAGCAGCGCCGAAGCGGGACAGGGATACCAGCCCCAGCATTTT. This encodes CASSAEAGQGYQPQHF.